These 10 T cell receptor beta chains originate from one sample sequenced in a study of a mutant IDH1 vaccine in newly diagnosed glioma. Time point indicated: baseline, week 1 (first vaccination visit). Treatment of the sample: pre-vaccination baseline after standard-of-care therapy. Generated by immunoSEQ multiplex PCR, the TCRdb table keeps only in-frame clones and is missing some. Of 15,000 to 20,000 clones detected, 70% to 80% appear once; the ten largest clones hold about 9.1%. This sample comprised PBMCs, obtained from a glioma patient treated with radiotherapy, temozolomide or both. The receptors shown here come from a man in his forties with glioma.

J is TRBJ2-3 and V is TRBV2; 11 bases match TRBD2. Per germline, CDR1 SNHLY and CDR2 FYNNEI. The junction had 9 bases not matched to a gene; V was cut back by 8 bases and J by 5 bases. This CDR3 is 15 amino acids long. The CDR3 is CASGPLAGVKDTQYF. As DNA, the CDR3 is TGTGCCAGCGGCCCACTAGCGGGAGTAAAAGATACGCAGTATTTT.

This chain connects TRBV9 to TRBJ2-3; the D is unclear. Germline V lookup: CDR1 SGDLS, CDR2 YYNGEE. The CDR3 contains 13 residues. V was clipped by 4 bases and J by 2 bases, with 8 bases between them. The CDR3 region has the DNA TGTGCCAGCAGCACCAAGCCCACAGATACGCAGTATTTT. As protein: CASSTKPTDTQYF.

By sample share, this clone is medium-sized. The rearrangement uses TRBV7-9 and TRBJ2-1, with TRBD1 identical over 8 bases. V shed 5 bases, J shed 8 bases, and the junction held 5 bases outside the gene matches. The V gene's germline CDR1 is SEHNR and CDR2 FQNEAQ (reference sequence). This CDR3 is built from 13 residues. The CDR3 spells CASSQGASDEQFF. CDR3 in DNA: TGTGCCAGCAGCCAGGGGGCTAGCGATGAGCAGTTCTTC.

The rearrangement joins TRBV5-1 to TRBJ2-6, with D perhaps being TRBD1 or TRBD2 (5 bases each). Trimming shortened V by 4 bases and J by 0 bases, and 11 bases separated the two germline ends. The CDR3 is 16 amino acids. Germline CDR1 reads SGHRS; CDR2 reads YFSETQ. The CDR3 reads CASSRDGASGANVLTF. The CDR3 nucleotides are TGCGCCAGCAGCCGGGACGGTGCCTCTGGGGCCAACGTCCTGACTTTC.

The chain carries TRBV29-1 and TRBJ2-5, with 8 positions matching TRBD1. V lost 7 bases and J lost 3; bases outside the gene matches: 7. This CDR3 contains 13 residues. CDR1 and CDR2 from the germline V gene are SQVTM and ANQGSEA. The CDR3 region is CSGRRTGKETQYF. The CDR3 nucleotides are TGCAGCGGCCGACGGACAGGGAAAGAGACCCAGTACTTC.

This chain connects TRBV29-1 to TRBJ2-4, with a possible D match to TRBD2 (5 bases). The germline V and J ends were trimmed by 4 bases and 8 bases, with 12 bases remaining between them. There are 12 residues in the CDR3. Per the germline V gene, CDR1 is SQVTM and CDR2 is ANQGSEA. The CDR3 DNA reads as TGCAGCGTTGGAATAGGGCGGGACATTCAGTACTTC. Protein product: CSVGIGRDIQYF.

The J gene is TRBJ1-1, the V gene TRBV11-2; D call uncertain. Germline V gives CDR1 SGHAT, CDR2 FQNNGV. V was clipped by 0 bases and J by 1 base, with 6 bases between them. The CDR3 extends over 14 amino acids. CDR3 DNA sequence: TGTGCCAGCAGCTTAGAGGCAGAGAACACTGAAGCTTTCTTT. It is translated as CASSLEAENTEAFF.

This chain connects TRBV29-1 to TRBJ2-3, with 11 bases identical to TRBD2. The CDR3 loop spans 14 amino acids. Germline V lookup: CDR1 SQVTM, CDR2 ANQGSEA. With 7 bases clipped from V and 2 bases from J, the junction kept 5 bases outside the gene matches. The chain's CDR3 is CSARTSGFTDTQYF. In nucleotides, the CDR3 is TGCAGCGCTAGGACTAGCGGGTTCACAGATACGCAGTATTTT.

The genes are TRBV19 and TRBJ2-1; 7 bases line up with TRBD2. CDR1 and CDR2 (germline): LNHDA, SQIVND (reference sequence). The CDR3 is 13 amino acids. V gave up 10 bases and J gave up 3 bases; unmatched junction bases: 6. DNA for the CDR3: TGTGCCACGGGGGAGGGCCGCTACAATGAGCAGTTCTTC. Its translation: CATGEGRYNEQFF.

The V and J genes are TRBV9 and TRBJ2-3, with 10 bases that match TRBD2. Germline V gene sequence: CDR1 SGDLS, CDR2 YYNGEE. After removal of 4 bases from V and 6 bases from J, the junction contained 11 bases not matched to a gene. The CDR3 extends over 16 amino acids. The CDR3, as DNA: TGTGCCAGCAGCCTCCCCTTAGCGGGGGGACTGGATACGCAGTATTTT. Protein: CASSLPLAGGLDTQYF.